This T cell receptor (beta chain) was found in a study of identifying expanded T cells in peripheral blood (dated by TCRdb to between 2018 and 2020). For the wider study: Technical replicates were generated by sequencing separate aliquots of the same genomic DNA pool, with four replicates compared pairwise. Paper-wide results and their limitations: Both the number of clones called differentially abundant and the false-positive rate were significantly reduced by the beta-binomial model across all healthy-donor time intervals. The authors expected that over much longer intervals, such as months to years, biological variance in healthy repertoires might increase even further. The binomial model flagged 0.9 to 1.5 differentially abundant clones between technical replicates but 15 to 17 over around two weeks and 19 to 20 over around four weeks. For all healthy donors, the variance in clone template counts between approximately 2-week samples rose significantly as total template count increased.

The immunoSEQ Assay, which uses bias-controlled multiplex PCR amplification of genomic DNA, was used to profile TCRbeta CDR3 regions. From the authors' description of their analysis: The absolute abundance of each unique TCRbeta CDR3 region was quantified after sequences were collapsed and filtered. Differential abundance was tested with two models: a binomial (Fisher-equivalent) model and a beta-binomial model that adds time-dependent variance fitted from healthy donors. Clones with fewer than 5 combined templates were removed, and a clone was called differentially abundant if the clone's Benjamini-Hochberg FDR was below 0.01. In the beta-binomial model, variance was expressed as a function of the total template count across the two samples, in the form v = (b*log(k)+a)^2. TCRdb carries this immuneACCESS record with in-frame sequences only. Its versions omit some clonotypes, under half of them owing to an unresolved V gene in the studies checked, with the rest unexplained. D and trimming come from the DNA, and the V and J calls and clone size come from that table. Present in this sample are around 91,000 clones, approximately 88% of which were seen just once. Of the sample, approximately 4% is held by the ten largest clones.

No immune events such as infections were documented for the healthy donors during the collection period. Blood repertoires from healthy donors were used as a training cohort for calibrating time-dependent variance in a beta-binomial model of differential abundance of T-cell clones. The training cohort was composed of about 10 healthy donors, 3 female and 7 male. The donors were between roughly 25 and 65 years old, with an average age of around 42 years. Whole blood was collected from each healthy donor at three time points spaced around 2 weeks apart and obtained from a commercial supplier. For immunosequencing, genomic DNA was extracted from whole blood that had not been sorted. A note on this clone: What this receptor recognizes is not known. Base qualities were left out, and no much larger clone turns up one base away.

Sequencing input: blood. The receptor was isolated from a person aged 18-70 years in good health.

This receptor carries the CDR3 CAWSADLGGTEAFF. The DNA reads as follows: TGTGCCTGGAGCGCGGACCTGGGGGGCACTGAAGCTTTCTTT. The V gene is TRBV30 and the J gene is TRBJ1-1; perhaps TRBD1 is the D gene, with 5 bases matching. CDR1 GTSNPN and CDR2 SVGIG were looked up in the germline V gene (reference sequence). The CDR3 holds 14 amino acids from the cysteine to the phenylalanine. CDR3 DNA only is kept here, 42 bases in frame from base 1. The V and J ends are trimmed by 3 bases and 4 bases, leaving 15 bases between them.